This T cell receptor (beta chain) was recovered during a study of blood T cell repertoires in COVID-19. About the research overall: PBMCs, B-cell-depleted T cells, or T cells provided the cDNA or gDNA that made up the material.

This CDR3 has 14 residues. V was pared by 2 bases and J by 4 bases, with 9 bases between. Looked up from germline, CDR1 is LNHDA and CDR2 is SQIVND (reference sequence). In the source study's methods: Estimated nucleated cell counts came from reference gene primer amplification. Only in-frame clones appear in the TCRdb table, and some are missing; sequencing was by immunoSEQ multiplex PCR. V and J calls and clone size follow that table, whereas D and trimming were derived from the DNA. This table has about 160,000 clones, 84% appearing once. This TCR derives from a man aged 70-80 years with acute or convalescent COVID-19. Material for sequencing was peripheral blood. The chain carries TRBV19 and TRBJ2-1; D ambiguous. CDR3 nucleotides: TGTGCCAGTAGTATAACACAGCCATACAATGAGCAGTTCTTC. Its translation: CASSITQPYNEQFF.